The 2 T cell receptor beta chains below were found in one sample sequenced in a study of cytomegalovirus exposure and HLA in healthy donors. Primers for the PCR totalled 60 Vbeta and 13 Jbeta. Assay: immunoSEQ multiplex PCR; the TCRdb copy retains only in-frame clones and omits some. Seen here are 100,000 to 150,000 clones, around 80% observed once, and the top ten hold less than 1.1%. The sample consisted of PBMCs. All receptors derive from a woman aged 25 to 39 in good health and CMV-seronegative.

This clone was found a few times. V usage is TRBV30 and J usage is TRBJ2-1; D gene uncertain. The CDR3 loop spans 12 amino acids. V lost 3 bases and J 7 bases, leaving 10 bases between the germline ends. Germline-derived CDR1 and CDR2 are GTSNPN and SVGIG (reference sequence). CDR3 sequence reads: CAWRLTFNEQFF. DNA for the CDR3: TGTGCCTGGAGACTAACTTTTAATGAGCAGTTCTTC.

The V gene is TRBV18, the J gene TRBJ2-7; 10 nucleotides agree with TRBD1. CDR1 and CDR2 (germline): KGHSH, LQKENI. The ends lost 1 base at V and 2 bases at J; junction bases unmatched: 2. This CDR3 has 15 residues. The CDR3 loop is CASSPLDRGTYEQYF. The DNA for the CDR3 is TGTGCCAGCTCACCACTGGACAGGGGGACCTACGAGCAGTACTTC.